These T cell receptor beta chains were read from a single sample in a study of blood T cell repertoires in COVID-19. The table came from immunoSEQ multiplex PCR; TCRdb's copy has only in-frame clones and leaves some out. The sample holds about 230,000 clones, roughly 76% seen once. The specimen sequenced was peripheral blood. The receptors were sampled from a woman older than 75 with COVID-19, enrolled during active disease. Each CDR3 is given with its conserved first and last residue. D genes are given only for firm matches. Only some rows state a clone size, as once, few, many or a class for expanded clones.

J: TRBJ2-4; size: .; D: TRBD1; V: TRBV27; CDR3: CASSADRGLLAKNIQYF; DNA: TGTGCCAGCAGTGCGGACAGGGGGCTTCTAGCCAAAAACATTCAGTACTTC
J: TRBJ1-1; size: few; D: .; V: TRBV29-1; CDR3: CSHNSGRQLNTEAFF; DNA: TGCAGTCATAACAGTGGTCGGCAGCTGAACACTGAAGCTTTCTTT
J: TRBJ2-7; size: .; D: .; V: TRBV2; CDR3: CASRYQTGSYEQYF; DNA: TGTGCCAGCAGATATCAGACGGGATCCTACGAGCAGTACTTC
J: TRBJ2-1; size: .; D: .; V: TRBV6-5; CDR3: CASRWGLNNEQFF; DNA: TGTGCCAGCAGATGGGGGCTCAACAATGAGCAGTTCTTC
J: TRBJ1-4; size: .; D: .; V: TRBV18; CDR3: CASSPRGGEKLFF; DNA: TGTGCCAGCTCACCTCGGGGTGGTGAAAAACTGTTTTTT
J: TRBJ2-1; size: .; D: TRBD2; V: TRBV27; CDR3: CASRLNSGRASNEQFF; DNA: TGTGCCAGCAGACTCAATAGCGGGAGGGCCTCGAATGAGCAGTTCTTC
J: TRBJ2-3; size: once; D: TRBD2; V: TRBV7-2; CDR3: CASSPYGAGAVTQYF; DNA: TGTGCCAGCAGCCCATACGGTGCGGGAGCCGTTACGCAGTATTTT
J: TRBJ2-5; size: once; D: .; V: TRBV5-4; CDR3: CASSSGQSQETQYF; DNA: TGTGCCAGCAGTAGTGGACAGAGCCAAGAGACCCAGTACTTC
J: TRBJ1-1; size: .; D: .; V: TRBV9; CDR3: CASSVGGRTNTEAFF; DNA: TGTGCCAGCAGCGTAGGCGGGCGAACGAACACTGAAGCTTTCTTT
J: TRBJ1-5; size: .; D: TRBD1; V: TRBV19; CDR3: CASSSRDRANSNQPQHF; DNA: TGTGCCAGTAGTTCCCGGGACAGGGCCAATAGCAATCAGCCCCAGCATTTT
J: TRBJ2-7; size: .; D: TRBD1; V: TRBV24-1; CDR3: CATSDPRQGSYEQYF; DNA: TGTGCCACCAGTGATCCTCGACAGGGCTCCTACGAGCAGTACTTC
J: TRBJ2-1; size: .; D: .; V: TRBV5-1; CDR3: CASSLAVNSYNEQFF; DNA: TGCGCCAGCAGCTTGGCGGTCAACTCCTACAATGAGCAGTTCTTC
J: TRBJ1-5; size: .; D: .; V: TRBV24-1; CDR3: CATSPSGIWGNQPQHF; DNA: TGTGCCACCTCTCCCTCAGGGATCTGGGGCAATCAGCCCCAGCATTTT
J: TRBJ1-1; size: .; D: .; V: TRBV6-5; CDR3: CASILTQGTEAFF; DNA: TGTGCCAGCATTTTAACTCAGGGAACAGAAGCTTTCTTT
J: TRBJ1-2; size: .; D: TRBD1; V: TRBV6-6; CDR3: CASTAGGTRSYTF; DNA: TGTGCCAGCACCGCAGGGGGGACAAGAAGCTACACCTTC
J: TRBJ1-2; size: .; D: .; V: TRBV5-6; CDR3: CASSPDMANYGYTF; DNA: TGTGCCAGCAGCCCGGACATGGCTAACTATGGCTACACCTTC
J: TRBJ2-7; size: few; D: .; V: TRBV5-6; CDR3: CASSLSLAIYEQYF; DNA: TGTGCCAGCAGCTTGTCCCTCGCGATATACGAGCAGTACTTC
J: TRBJ1-1; size: few; D: TRBD1; V: TRBV5-1; CDR3: CASSWSGGMNTEAFF; DNA: TGCGCCAGCAGCTGGTCAGGGGGGATGAACACTGAAGCTTTCTTT
J: TRBJ1-4; size: once; D: .; V: TRBV27; CDR3: CASRLGGKTNEKLFF; DNA: TGTGCCAGCAGGCTTGGGGGGAAAACTAATGAAAAACTGTTTTTT
J: TRBJ2-3; size: .; D: TRBD2; V: TRBV11-3; CDR3: CASSPGRTSGGDTQYF; DNA: TGTGCCAGCAGCCCTGGTAGGACTAGCGGGGGAGATACGCAGTATTTT
J: TRBJ2-7; size: .; D: TRBD2; V: TRBV3-1/TRBV3-2; CDR3: CASRPLMGAGGHHEQYF; DNA: TGTGCCAGCAGGCCTCTTATGGGAGCGGGAGGCCACCACGAGCAGTACTTC
J: TRBJ2-3; size: .; D: .; V: TRBV5-1; CDR3: CASSFDTRGTDTQYF; DNA: TGCGCCAGCAGCTTTGACACGCGAGGGACAGATACGCAGTATTTT
J: TRBJ2-1; size: .; D: TRBD2; V: TRBV6-2/TRBV6-3; CDR3: CASSVGDYRDHEQFF; DNA: TGTGCCAGCAGCGTCGGGGACTATCGAGATCATGAGCAGTTCTTC
J: TRBJ1-6; size: .; D: TRBD1; V: TRBV2; CDR3: CASSTGGGKSPLHF; DNA: TGTGCCAGCTCGACAGGGGGCGGGAAGTCACCCCTCCACTTT